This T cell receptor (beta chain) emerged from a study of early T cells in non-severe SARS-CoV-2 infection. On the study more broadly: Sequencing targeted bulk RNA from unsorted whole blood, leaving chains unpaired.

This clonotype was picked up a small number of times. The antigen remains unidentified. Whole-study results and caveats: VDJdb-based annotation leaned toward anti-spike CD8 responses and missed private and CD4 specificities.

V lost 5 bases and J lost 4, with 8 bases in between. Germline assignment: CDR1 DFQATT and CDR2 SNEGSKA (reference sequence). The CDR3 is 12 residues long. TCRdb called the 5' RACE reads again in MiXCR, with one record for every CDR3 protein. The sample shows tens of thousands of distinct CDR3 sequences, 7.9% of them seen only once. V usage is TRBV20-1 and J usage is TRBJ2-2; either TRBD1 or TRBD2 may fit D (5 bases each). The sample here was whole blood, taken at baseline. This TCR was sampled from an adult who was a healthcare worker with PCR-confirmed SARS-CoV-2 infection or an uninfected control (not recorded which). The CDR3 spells CSAPRGTGELFF. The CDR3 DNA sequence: TGCAGTGCTCCGAGGGGCACCGGGGAGCTGTTTTTT.